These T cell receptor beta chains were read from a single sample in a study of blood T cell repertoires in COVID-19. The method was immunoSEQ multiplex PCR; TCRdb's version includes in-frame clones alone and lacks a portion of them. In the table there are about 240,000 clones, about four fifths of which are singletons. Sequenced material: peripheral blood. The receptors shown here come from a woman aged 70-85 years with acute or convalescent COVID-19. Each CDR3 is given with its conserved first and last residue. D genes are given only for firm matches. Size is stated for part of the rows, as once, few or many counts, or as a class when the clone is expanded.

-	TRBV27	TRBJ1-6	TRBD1	TGTGCCAGCAGTTTAGTACAGGGGGTTGGTTCACCCCTCCACTTT	CASSLVQGVGSPLHF
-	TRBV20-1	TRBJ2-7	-	TGCAGTGCTAGTGGGGCAGGGGACTCCTACGAGCAGTACTTC	CSASGAGDSYEQYF
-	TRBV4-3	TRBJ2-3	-	TGCGCCAGCAGCCAAGTGGGGGGTCCAGATACGCAGTATTTT	CASSQVGGPDTQYF
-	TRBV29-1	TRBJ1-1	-	TGCAGCGTATTTCTCACAGGGTTTGGAGCTTTCTTT	CSVFLTGFGAFF
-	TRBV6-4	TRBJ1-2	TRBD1	TGTGCCAGCAGTGCGACAGGGGTGCTTGGTGGCTACACCTTC	CASSATGVLGGYTF
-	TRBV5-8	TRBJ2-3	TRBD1	TGTGCCAGCAGCCCCCGGGACAGGAGCACAGATACGCAGTATTTT	CASSPRDRSTDTQYF
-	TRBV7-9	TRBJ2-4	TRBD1	TGTGCCAGCAGCTCTGCGGACAGGGCGGGAAACATTCAGTACTTC	CASSSADRAGNIQYF
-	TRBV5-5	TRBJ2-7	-	TGTGCCAGCAGCTTGACAGGGAAGTACGAGCAGTACTTC	CASSLTGKYEQYF
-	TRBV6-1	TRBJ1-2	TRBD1	TGTGCCAGCAGTGCGGACAGGGGGTACGGCTACACCTTC	CASSADRGYGYTF
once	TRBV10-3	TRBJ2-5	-	TGTGCCATCAGTGAGGACTTCCAAGAGACCCAGTACTTC	CAISEDFQETQYF
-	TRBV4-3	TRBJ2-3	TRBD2	TGCGCCAGCAGCCAAGACCTAGCGGCGAGCACAGATACGCAGTATTTT	CASSQDLAASTDTQYF
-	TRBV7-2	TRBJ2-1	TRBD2	TGTGCCAGCAGCCCAACTAGCGGGGGGATTGAGCAGTTCTTC	CASSPTSGGIEQFF
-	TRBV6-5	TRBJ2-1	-	TGTGCCAGCAGGGGGAGACTAGTAGCCTACAATGAGCAGTTCTTC	CASRGRLVAYNEQFF
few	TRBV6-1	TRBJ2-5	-	TGTGCCAGCAGTGAATACGCGGACAGATTTGAGACCCAGTACTTC	CASSEYADRFETQYF
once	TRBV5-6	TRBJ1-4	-	TGTGCCAGCAGCCCCGAGGGCAGGGGTAGTGAAAAACTGTTTTTT	CASSPEGRGSEKLFF
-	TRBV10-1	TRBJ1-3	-	TGCGCCAGCAGTGAACAGAGAGCTGGAAACACCATATATTTT	CASSEQRAGNTIYF
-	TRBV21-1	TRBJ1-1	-	TGTGCCAGCAGCAAATCGGGAAAGACGGACACTGAAGCTTTCTTT	CASSKSGKTDTEAFF
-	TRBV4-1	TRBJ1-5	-	TGCGCCAGCAGCCAAGCCTTTGATCAGCCCCAGCATTTT	CASSQAFDQPQHF
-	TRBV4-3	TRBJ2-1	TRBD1	TGCGCCAGCAGCCGAACGACAGGGGGAATCAATGAGCAGTTCTTC	CASSRTTGGINEQFF
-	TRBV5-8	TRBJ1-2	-	TGTGCCAGCAGCACCGGACAGTTCGGCTACACCTTC	CASSTGQFGYTF
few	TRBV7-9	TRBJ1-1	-	TGTGCCAGCAGCGAGGGGGTTACTGAAGCTTTCTTT	CASSEGVTEAFF
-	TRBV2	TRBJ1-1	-	TGTGCCAGCAGCCCTCAGTTGGGGGGGATTGGGGAGGCTTTCTTT	CASSPQLGGIGEAFF
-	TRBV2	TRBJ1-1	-	TGTGCCAGCAGCCCGACGGGGGGCGGCACTGAAGCTTTCTTT	CASSPTGGGTEAFF
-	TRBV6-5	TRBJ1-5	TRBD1	TGTGCCACCGCACTAGGGACAGCCCGTTTTCAGCCCCAGCATTTT	CATALGTARFQPQHF
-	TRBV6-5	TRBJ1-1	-	TGTGCCAGCAGTTACGGCATTTACAACACTGAAGCTTTCTTT	CASSYGIYNTEAFF
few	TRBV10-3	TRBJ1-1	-	TGTGCCATCAGCAATACAGGGACCACTGAAGCTTTCTTT	CAISNTGTTEAFF
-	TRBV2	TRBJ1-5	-	TGTGCCAGCAGTGGACACTTCAATCAGCCCCAGCATTTT	CASSGHFNQPQHF
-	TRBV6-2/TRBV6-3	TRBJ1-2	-	TGTGCCAGCAGTTACTCAACGACTTATGGCTACACCTTC	CASSYSTTYGYTF
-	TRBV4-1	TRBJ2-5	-	TGCGCCAGCAGCCAAGTTGACAGCCCGTACCAAGAGACCCAGTACTTC	CASSQVDSPYQETQYF
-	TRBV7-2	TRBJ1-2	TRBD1	TGTGCCAGCAGCAACTCAGGGACAGTCTTGGACTATGGCTACACCTTC	CASSNSGTVLDYGYTF
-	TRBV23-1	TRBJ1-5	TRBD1	TGCGCCAGCAGTCTATCGGGACAGTCTTATAGCAATCAGCCCCAGCATTTT	CASSLSGQSYSNQPQHF
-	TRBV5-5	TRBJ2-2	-	TGTGCCAGCACCCTCGGGAACACCGGGGAGCTGTTTTTT	CASTLGNTGELFF
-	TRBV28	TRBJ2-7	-	TGTGCCAGCAGTTCTGGACTTAGGGCCTACGAGCAGTACTTC	CASSSGLRAYEQYF
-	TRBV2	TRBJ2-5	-	TGTGCCAGCACCTTGGGACTCCAAGAGACCCAGTACTTC	CASTLGLQETQYF
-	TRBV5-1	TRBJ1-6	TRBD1	TGCGCCAGCAGCTTGCGCCAGGGGGATTCACCCCTCCACTTT	CASSLRQGDSPLHF
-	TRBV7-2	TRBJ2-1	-	TGTGCCAGCAGCTCCCCCCGGGGCTACAATGAGCAGTTCTTC	CASSSPRGYNEQFF
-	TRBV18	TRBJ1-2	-	TGTGCCAGCTCACCCCAGGGAAGGAGCGGCTACACCTTC	CASSPQGRSGYTF
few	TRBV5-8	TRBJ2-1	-	TGTGCCAGCAGCTTGCAGGGACTCTCCTACAATGAGCAGTTCTTC	CASSLQGLSYNEQFF
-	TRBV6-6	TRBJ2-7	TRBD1	TGTGCCAGCAGGTCCGGGACAGGGGGGAACGAGCAGTACTTC	CASRSGTGGNEQYF
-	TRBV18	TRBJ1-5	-	TGTGCCAGCTCACCCGGACAGATACTCAATCAGCCCCAGCATTTT	CASSPGQILNQPQHF
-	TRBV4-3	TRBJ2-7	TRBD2	TGCGCCAGCAGCACCACTAGCGGGGGGCCGGGGGAGCAGTACTTC	CASSTTSGGPGEQYF
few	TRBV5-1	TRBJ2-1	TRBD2	TGCGCCAGCAGCCCCCTTACTAGCGGGGTGTACAATGAGCAGTTCTTC	CASSPLTSGVYNEQFF
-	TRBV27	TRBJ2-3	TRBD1	TGTGCCAGCAGTTTAGGCATGGACAGGGTCGGAGGTACGCAGTATTTT	CASSLGMDRVGGTQYF
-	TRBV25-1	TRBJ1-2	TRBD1	TGTGCCAGCAGGGGCAGAGATCGTGGCAGGGGGGCCTATGGCTACACCTTC	CASRGRDRGRGAYGYTF
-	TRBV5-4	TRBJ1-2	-	TGTGCCAGCAGCTTGGGGCCCGGGGAAGGACGGGGCTACACCTTC	CASSLGPGEGRGYTF
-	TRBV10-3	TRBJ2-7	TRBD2	TGTGCCATCAGCGCAATAGACGGGGGGTCCTCCTACGAGCAGTACTTC	CAISAIDGGSSYEQYF
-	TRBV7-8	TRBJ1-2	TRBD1	TGTGCCAGCAGCTTAGCGGCACCCCGGACAGGGATCGGCTACACCTTC	CASSLAAPRTGIGYTF
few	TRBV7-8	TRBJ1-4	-	TGTGCCAGCAGCTTAGGTCGGTTTAATGAAAAACTGTTTTTT	CASSLGRFNEKLFF
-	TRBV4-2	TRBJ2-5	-	TGTGCCAGCAGCCAAGGGATGGGCGGGTCAGGACGGGAGACCCAGTACTTC	CASSQGMGGSGRETQYF
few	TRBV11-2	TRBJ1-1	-	TGTGCCAGCAGCTCAGGAGCGGGACGGTGGAACACTGAAGCTTTCTTT	CASSSGAGRWNTEAFF
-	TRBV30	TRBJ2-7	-	TGTGCCTGGAGTGTAAGTCCTACCTACTACGAGCAGTACTTC	CAWSVSPTYYEQYF
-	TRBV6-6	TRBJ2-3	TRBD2	TGTGCCAGCAGGTGGACTAGCGGGGGGGCGCCAGATACGCAGTATTTT	CASRWTSGGAPDTQYF